This T cell receptor beta chain came from a study of blood T cell repertoires in COVID-19. Study-wide context: Material from acute and convalescent COVID-19 was sourced from the United States, Italy and Spain. From T cells, B-cell-depleted T cells, or PBMCs came the material, which was cDNA or gDNA.

In the authors' workflow: Amplified reference gene primers provided the basis for estimating nucleated cell counts. Produced via immunoSEQ multiplex PCR; TCRdb's table is partial and in-frame only. The D gene and trimming were derived from the DNA, and the V and J assignments and clone size from that table. The sample has hundreds of thousands of clones, around nine tenths seen once. The sequenced sample consisted of PBMCs or T cells enriched from blood (not recorded which). The clonotype was recovered from a woman in her sixties or seventies who had recovered from COVID-19.

This CDR3 is CSASFHSGLRSEQYF. The CDR3, as DNA: TGCAGTGCTAGTTTCCACAGCGGTTTAAGGTCCGAGCAGTACTTC. The chain links TRBV20-1 to TRBJ2-7, with a possible D match to TRBD2 (5 bases). The CDR3 is 15 residues long. CDR1 is DFQATT, CDR2 SNEGSKA, per germline (reference sequence). Between the trimmed V and J ends, which lost 3 bases and 6 bases, there was a span of 21 bases.